The 22 T cell receptor beta chains below all came from one sample that was sequenced in a study of T cells in Graves' hyperthyroidism and ophthalmopathy. RNA transcripts served as the template for amplifying TCR beta CDR3 regions. The primer set for the first-round RT-PCR of the TCR CDR3 was HTBI. TCRdb reprocessed the multiplex PCR reads via MiXCR and lists one record per CDR3 protein. The repertoire holds more than 500,000 distinct CDR3 sequences, with around 16% as singletons. The sample comprised blood. The receptors here all came from a woman in her 30s with Graves' hyperthyroidism.

This chain joins TRBV19 and TRBJ1-2; a possible D gene is TRBD1 (6 bases). CDR3 length equals 13 residues. Trimming took off 5 bases at V and 6 bases at J, with 13 bases between the two ends. Germline V gives CDR1 LNHDA, CDR2 SQIVND (reference sequence). The CDR3 loop reads CASSPSGQNGYTF. In nucleotides, the CDR3 is TGTGCCAGTAGTCCCTCTGGACAGAATGGCTACACCTTC.

The sample holds a few counts of this clonotype. The chain combines TRBV20-1 with TRBJ2-3, with 7 bases identical to TRBD2. Germline assignment: CDR1 DFQATT and CDR2 SNEGSKA (reference sequence). V shed 3 bases, J shed 3 bases, and the junction held 9 bases outside the gene matches. The CDR3 is 15 residues long. The CDR3 reads CSASGRHPATDTQYF. In DNA, the CDR3 is TGCAGTGCTAGCGGGAGGCACCCCGCGACAGATACGCAGTATTTT.

This clonotype showed up many times. This chain joins TRBV27 and TRBJ2-3, with D possibly matching TRBD1 (5 bases). CDR3 size: 19 residues. Trimming removed 3 bases from V and 2 bases from J, with 24 bases in between. Germline V gives CDR1 MNHEY, CDR2 SMNVEV (reference sequence). CDR3 sequence: CASSFFGWAGPSDTDTQYF. The CDR3 DNA follows: TGTGCCAGCAGTTTTTTCGGTTGGGCAGGGCCTTCGGACACAGATACGCAGTATTTT.

V and J are TRBV11-2 and TRBJ2-1; the D gene is possibly TRBD2 (6 bases). The CDR3 length is 14 residues. V dropped 5 bases and J dropped 5 bases, with 13 bases sitting between them. Looked up from germline, CDR1 is SGHAT and CDR2 is FQNNGV. CDR3 coding DNA: TGTGCCAGCAGCCGAGGGGACTTCCACAATGAGCAGTTCTTC. It yields the protein CASSRGDFHNEQFF. Drawing the rest from reference TRBV11-2 and TRBJ2-1, the complete variable domain is EAGVAQSPRYKIIEKRQSVAFWCNPISGHATLYWYQQILGQGPKLLIQFQNNGVVDDSQLPKDRFSAERLKGVDSTLKIQPAKLEDSAVYLCASSRGDFHNEQFFGPGTRLTVL.

V gene TRBV7-9 combines with J gene TRBJ1-5; maybe TRBD1 (5 bases). The CDR3 covers 12 residues. V lost 7 bases to trimming and J lost 4 bases, with 8 bases between them. Germline V gene sequence: CDR1 SEHNR, CDR2 FQNEAQ (reference sequence). The CDR3 loop reads CASNGGNQPQHF. CDR3 DNA sequence: TGTGCCAGCAATGGGGGGAATCAGCCCCAGCATTTT. Full variable domain (outside the CDR3, taken from reference TRBV7-9 and TRBJ1-5): DTGVSQNPRHKITKRGQNVTFRCDPISEHNRLYWYRQTLGQGPEFLTYFQNEAQLEKSRLLSDRFSAERPKGSFSTLEIQRTEQGDSAMYLCASNGGNQPQHFGDGTRLSIL.

This clonotype was recorded many times. This chain uses TRBV19 with TRBJ1-1; D gene ambiguous. The CDR3 sequence is 11 residues long. V lost 10 bases to trimming and J lost 4 bases, with 10 bases between them. In germline, CDR1 is LNHDA, CDR2 SQIVND (reference sequence). The CDR3 coding sequence is TGTGCCACCCCAGGATGCACTGAAGCTTTCTTT. Encoded protein: CATPGCTEAFF.

This clonotype was found many times. The genes are TRBV12-3 or TRBV12-4 and TRBJ1-1; the match to TRBD1 covers 7 bases. The CDR3 has 14 amino acids. Trimming at V came to 4 bases and at J to 1 base, leaving 3 bases not matched to a gene. The CDR3 loop reads CASSYRDRNTEAFF. For the CDR3, the DNA is TGTGCCAGCAGTTACCGGGACAGGAACACTGAAGCTTTCTTT.

The genes are TRBV6-1 and TRBJ1-5; D unclear. The CDR3 runs 13 residues. Looked up from germline, CDR1 is MNHNS and CDR2 is SASEGT. Between the trimmed V and J ends, which lost 7 bases and 1 base, there was a span of 8 bases. The CDR3 spells CASTPTSNQPQHF. The CDR3 DNA is TGTGCCAGCACCCCCACGAGCAATCAGCCCCAGCATTTT.

The sample holds a few counts of this clonotype. V and J are TRBV30 and TRBJ2-3; no definite D call. Trimming pared 5 bases from V and 0 bases from J, leaving 6 bases between. This CDR3 contains 12 residues. Germline loops: CDR1 GTSNPN, CDR2 SVGIG (reference sequence). The CDR3 region is CAWETSTDTQYF. The DNA of the CDR3 is TGTGCCTGGGAGACTAGCACAGATACGCAGTATTTT.

This clonotype was detected ten times or more. The gene calls are TRBV6-1 and TRBJ2-5; 9 bases map to TRBD2. Per germline, CDR1 MNHNS and CDR2 SASEGT. The CDR3 totals 14 residues. V dropped 7 bases and J dropped 5; count of bases not matched to a gene: 8. Here the CDR3 DNA reads TGTGCCAGCACCCTAGCGGGACAAACGGAGACCCAGTACTTC. Amino acid sequence: CASTLAGQTETQYF.

This clonotype was recorded at least ten times. The rearrangement uses TRBV5-5 and TRBJ2-7; perhaps TRBD1 as D (5 bases). Deletions cut 4 bases from V and 7 bases from J, with 15 bases between. The CDR3 loop spans 13 amino acids. The germline CDR1 and CDR2 sequences are SGHKS and YYEKEE (reference sequence). The CDR3 DNA reads TGTGCCAGCAGCCCCGGATGGGGCAGTGAGCAGTACTTC. This encodes CASSPGWGSEQYF. Filled out from reference TRBV5-5 and TRBJ2-7, the complete variable domain reads DAGVTQSPTHLIKTRGQQVTLRCSPISGHKSVSWYQQVLGQGPQFIFQYYEKEERGRGNFPDRFSARQFPNYSSELNVNALLLGDSALYLCASSPGWGSEQYFGPGTRLTVT.

This clonotype is a singleton in its sample. This sequence may be a read error, since a much larger clone differs from it by one base. The CDR3 bases are TGTGCCAGCAGCTTTCCGACGGAAAAAGAGACCCAGTACTTC. Its protein is CASSFPTEKETQYF. V is TRBV7-2 and J is TRBJ2-5; D is undetermined. The CDR3 consists of 14 residues. The germline V gene encodes CDR1 SGHTA and CDR2 FQGNSA. V lost 3 bases and J lost 3, with 11 bases in between.

This clonotype appeared many times. The chain combines TRBV7-2 with TRBJ2-7; D call uncertain. V lost 4 bases to trimming and J lost 2 bases, with 6 bases between them. Germline CDR1 SGHTA, CDR2 FQGNSA. This CDR3 is built from 12 residues. Written as DNA, the CDR3 is TGTGCCAGCAGCTCGGTCGCCTACGAGCAGTACTTC. Translating it yields CASSSVAYEQYF. The whole variable domain, remainder taken from reference TRBV7-2 and TRBJ2-7, is GAGVSQSPSNKVTEKGKDVELRCDPISGHTALYWYRQSLGQGLEFLIYFQGNSAPDKSGLPSDRFSAERTGGSVSTLTIQRTQQEDSAVYLCASSSVAYEQYFGPGTRLTVT.

This clonotype was detected many times. The V call is TRBV28, the J call TRBJ2-7; D is possibly TRBD1 (6 bases). Deletions cut 0 bases from V and 2 bases from J, with 8 bases between. The CDR3 contains 14 residues. The germline gives CDR1 MDHEN, CDR2 SYDVKM. Here the CDR3 reads CASSLWTGAYEQYF. In nucleotides, the CDR3 is TGTGCCAGCAGTTTATGGACAGGTGCCTACGAGCAGTACTTC.

This chain joins TRBV5-8 and TRBJ2-3; 9 bases are a match to TRBD2. The CDR3 extends over 16 amino acids. Germline CDR1 SGHTS, CDR2 YDEGEE. Trimming took 0 bases from V and 4 from J; bases not matched to a gene: 6. CDR3: CASSLGAGGPSDTQYF. CDR3 DNA sequence: TGTGCCAGCAGCTTGGGGGCGGGAGGGCCGTCAGATACGCAGTATTTT.

This clonotype was counted only a few times. The chain has TRBV7-9 and TRBJ1-4; no reliable D call. This CDR3 region has 16 residues. Per the germline V gene, CDR1 is SEHNR and CDR2 is FQNEAQ (reference sequence). The V and J ends lost 5 bases and 2 bases respectively, with 15 bases between them. For the CDR3, the DNA is TGTGCCAGCAGCCCACCCAGTTGGTCGACTAATGAAAAACTGTTTTTT. The encoded protein is CASSPPSWSTNEKLFF.

This clonotype was seen repeatedly, ten times or more. This chain connects TRBV7-9 to TRBJ2-1; 13 bases are shared with TRBD2. This CDR3 region has 15 residues. CDR1 and CDR2 from the germline V gene are SEHNR and FQNEAQ (reference sequence). With 6 bases clipped from V and 8 bases from J, the junction kept 7 bases outside the gene matches. CDR3 in amino acids: CASSYGLAGVDEQFF. The CDR3 DNA reads TGTGCCAGCAGTTACGGACTAGCGGGAGTGGATGAGCAGTTCTTC. The variable domain in full, with the rest retrieved from reference TRBV7-9 and TRBJ2-1, is DTGVSQNPRHKITKRGQNVTFRCDPISEHNRLYWYRQTLGQGPEFLTYFQNEAQLEKSRLLSDRFSAERPKGSFSTLEIQRTEQGDSAMYLCASSYGLAGVDEQFFGPGTRLTVL.

In nucleotides, the CDR3 is TGTGCCACCAGCAGAGACCCGGCAGCGGTTCTCTACGAGCAGTACTTC. It yields the protein CATSRDPAAVLYEQYF. V and J are TRBV15 and TRBJ2-7; TRBD2 is a possible D gene (5 bases). The V and J ends lost 0 bases and 3 bases respectively, with 15 bases between them. This CDR3 region has 16 residues. Germline V gene lookup returns CDR1 LNHNV and CDR2 YYDKDF (reference sequence).

This chain links TRBV4-3 with TRBJ2-4; TRBD1 might be the D (7 bases). This CDR3 is built from 18 residues. Trimming stripped 3 bases from V and 0 bases from J, with 18 bases between. Germline lookup yields CDR1 LGHNA and CDR2 YSLEER. Here the CDR3 reads CASSQVRQGGIAKNIQYF. The CDR3 DNA is TGCGCCAGCAGCCAGGTCCGACAGGGAGGTATAGCCAAAAACATTCAGTACTTC.

There are many counts of this clonotype. The V and J genes are TRBV12-3 or TRBV12-4 and TRBJ2-5; TRBD2 matches 7 bases. V dropped 3 bases and J dropped 5; count of bases not matched to a gene: 6. CDR3 length: 14 amino acids. DNA for the CDR3: TGTGCCAGCAGTTTTGCGGGAGAGGGGGAGACCCAGTACTTC. Its protein product is CASSFAGEGETQYF.

This clonotype appeared many times. The chain carries TRBV12-3 or TRBV12-4 and TRBJ2-7; perhaps TRBD2 as D (6 bases). Trimming pared 3 bases from V and 6 bases from J, leaving 9 bases between. The CDR3 contains 12 residues. The CDR3 is CASSLTGAEQYF. The CDR3 DNA is TGTGCCAGCAGTTTGACGGGAGCCGAGCAGTACTTC.

This clonotype was found many times. This rearrangement joins TRBV20-1 to TRBJ2-3, with 7 positions matching TRBD2. The CDR3 contains 14 residues. Per germline, CDR1 DFQATT and CDR2 SNEGSKA (reference sequence). Trimming at V came to 6 bases and at J to 1 base, leaving 7 bases not matched to a gene. CDR3 in DNA: TGCAGTGCCCAGAGCGGGAACGGCACAGATACGCAGTATTTT. This codes for CSAQSGNGTDTQYF.